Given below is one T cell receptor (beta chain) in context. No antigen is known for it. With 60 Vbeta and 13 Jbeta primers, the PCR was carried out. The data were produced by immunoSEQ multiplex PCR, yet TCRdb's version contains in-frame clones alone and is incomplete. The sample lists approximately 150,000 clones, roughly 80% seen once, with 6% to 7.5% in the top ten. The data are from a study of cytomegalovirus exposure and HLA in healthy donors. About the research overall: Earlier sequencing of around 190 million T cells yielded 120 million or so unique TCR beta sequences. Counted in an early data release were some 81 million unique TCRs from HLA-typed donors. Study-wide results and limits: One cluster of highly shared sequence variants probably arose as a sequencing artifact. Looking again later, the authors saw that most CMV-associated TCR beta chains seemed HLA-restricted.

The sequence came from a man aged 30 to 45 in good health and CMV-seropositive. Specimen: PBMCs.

CDR3 amino acids: CASSVDRGNTEAFF. The CDR3 DNA sequence: TGTGCCAGCAGCGTAGATAGGGGGAACACTGAAGCTTTCTTT. The chain has TRBV9 and TRBJ1-1; D perhaps matches TRBD1 (5 bases). Trimming shortened V by 0 bases and J by 1 base, and 7 bases separated the two germline ends. The CDR3 runs 14 residues. Germline CDR1 is SGDLS and CDR2 is YYNGEE.